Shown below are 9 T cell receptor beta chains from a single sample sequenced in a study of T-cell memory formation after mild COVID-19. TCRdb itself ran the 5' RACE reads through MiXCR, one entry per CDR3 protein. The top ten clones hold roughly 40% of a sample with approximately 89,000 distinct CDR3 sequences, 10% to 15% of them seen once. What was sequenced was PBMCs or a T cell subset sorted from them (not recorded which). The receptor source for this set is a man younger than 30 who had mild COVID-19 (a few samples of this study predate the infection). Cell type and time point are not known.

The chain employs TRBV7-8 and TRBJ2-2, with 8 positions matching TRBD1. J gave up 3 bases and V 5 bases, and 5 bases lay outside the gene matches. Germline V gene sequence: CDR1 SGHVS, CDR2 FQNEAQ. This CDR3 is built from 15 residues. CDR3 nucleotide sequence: TGTGCCAGCAGCCGCGCGACAGGGGACACCGGGGAGCTGTTTTTT. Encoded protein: CASSRATGDTGELFF.

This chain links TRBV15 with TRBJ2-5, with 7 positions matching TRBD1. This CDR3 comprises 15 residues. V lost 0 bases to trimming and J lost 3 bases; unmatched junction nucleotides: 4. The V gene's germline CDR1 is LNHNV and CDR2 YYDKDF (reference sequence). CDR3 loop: CATSRDWGQKETQYF. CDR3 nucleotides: TGTGCCACCAGCAGAGATTGGGGACAGAAAGAGACCCAGTACTTC. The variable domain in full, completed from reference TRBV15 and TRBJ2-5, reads DAMVIQNPRYQVTQFGKPVTLSCSQTLNHNVMYWYQQKSSQAPKLLFHYYDKDFNNEADTPDNFQSRRPNTSFCFLDIRSPGLGDTAMYLCATSRDWGQKETQYFGPGTRLLVL.

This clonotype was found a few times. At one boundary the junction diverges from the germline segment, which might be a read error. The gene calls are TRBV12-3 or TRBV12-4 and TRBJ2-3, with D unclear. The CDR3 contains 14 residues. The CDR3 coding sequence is TGTGCCAGCAGTTACCTCATAGGCACAAATACGCAGTATTTT. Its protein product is CASSYLIGTNTQYF.

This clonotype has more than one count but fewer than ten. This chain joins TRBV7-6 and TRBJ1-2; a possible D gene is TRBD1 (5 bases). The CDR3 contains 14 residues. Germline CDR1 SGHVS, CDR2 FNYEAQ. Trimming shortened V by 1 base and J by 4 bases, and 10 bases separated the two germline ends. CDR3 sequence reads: CASSLEGETYGYTF. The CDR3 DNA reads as TGTGCCAGCAGCTTAGAAGGGGAGACCTATGGCTACACCTTC. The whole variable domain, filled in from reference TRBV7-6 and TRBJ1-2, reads GAGVSQSPRYKVTKRGQDVALRCDPISGHVSLYWYRQALGQGPEFLTYFNYEAQQDKSGLPNDRFSAERPEGSISTLTIQRTEQRDSAMYRCASSLEGETYGYTFGSGTRLTVV.

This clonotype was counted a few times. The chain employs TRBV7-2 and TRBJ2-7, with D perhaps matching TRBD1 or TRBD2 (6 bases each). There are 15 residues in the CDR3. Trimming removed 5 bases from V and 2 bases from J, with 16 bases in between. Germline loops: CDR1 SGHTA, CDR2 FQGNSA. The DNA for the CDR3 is TGTGCCAGCAGCCCGAGTAGGGGGGTCACCTACGAGCAGTACGTC. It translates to CASSPSRGVTYEQYV.

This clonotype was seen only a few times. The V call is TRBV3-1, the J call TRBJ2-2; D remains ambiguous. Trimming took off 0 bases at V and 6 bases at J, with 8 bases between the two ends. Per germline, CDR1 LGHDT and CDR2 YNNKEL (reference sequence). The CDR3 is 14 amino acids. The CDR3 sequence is CASSQEWSSGELFF. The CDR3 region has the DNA TGTGCCAGCAGCCAAGAGTGGAGCTCCGGGGAGCTGTTTTTT.

The CDR3 sequence is CASSLSIGGSYEQYF. CDR3 in DNA: TGTGCCAGCAGTTTATCGATCGGAGGCTCCTACGAGCAGTACTTC. The gene calls are TRBV27 and TRBJ2-7; tentatively, D is TRBD2 (5 bases). CDR1 and CDR2 (germline): MNHEY, SMNVEV (reference sequence). This CDR3 contains 15 residues. V was pared by 0 bases and J by 0 bases, with 9 bases between.

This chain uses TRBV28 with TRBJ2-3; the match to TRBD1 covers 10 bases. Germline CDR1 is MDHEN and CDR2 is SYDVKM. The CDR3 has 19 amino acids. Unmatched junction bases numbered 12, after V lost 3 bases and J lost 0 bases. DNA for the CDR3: TGTGCCAGCAGTTTCCCCCGGGACAGGGGTCATGCAAGCACAGATACGCAGTATTTT. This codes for CASSFPRDRGHASTDTQYF.

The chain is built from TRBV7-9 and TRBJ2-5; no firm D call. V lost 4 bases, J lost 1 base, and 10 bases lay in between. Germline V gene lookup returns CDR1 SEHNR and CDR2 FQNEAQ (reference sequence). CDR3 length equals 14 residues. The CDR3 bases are TGTGCCAGCAGCTCGGGCGGAACCCAAGAGACCCAGTACTTC. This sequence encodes CASSSGGTQETQYF. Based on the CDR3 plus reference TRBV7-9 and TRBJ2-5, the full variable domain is DTGVSQNPRHKITKRGQNVTFRCDPISEHNRLYWYRQTLGQGPEFLTYFQNEAQLEKSRLLSDRFSAERPKGSFSTLEIQRTEQGDSAMYLCASSSGGTQETQYFGPGTRLLVL.